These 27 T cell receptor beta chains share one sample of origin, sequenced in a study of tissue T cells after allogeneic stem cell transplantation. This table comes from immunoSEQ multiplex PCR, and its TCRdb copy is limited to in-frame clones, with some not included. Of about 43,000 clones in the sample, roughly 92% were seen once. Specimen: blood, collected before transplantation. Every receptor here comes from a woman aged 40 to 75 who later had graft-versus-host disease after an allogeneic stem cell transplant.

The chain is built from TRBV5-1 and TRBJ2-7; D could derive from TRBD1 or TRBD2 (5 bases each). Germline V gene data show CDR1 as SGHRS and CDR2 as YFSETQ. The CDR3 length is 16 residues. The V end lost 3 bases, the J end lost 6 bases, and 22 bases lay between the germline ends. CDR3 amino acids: CASSSTGTSPTGEQYF. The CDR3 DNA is TGCGCCAGCAGCTCCACCGGGACCTCACCGACGGGCGAGCAGTACTTC.

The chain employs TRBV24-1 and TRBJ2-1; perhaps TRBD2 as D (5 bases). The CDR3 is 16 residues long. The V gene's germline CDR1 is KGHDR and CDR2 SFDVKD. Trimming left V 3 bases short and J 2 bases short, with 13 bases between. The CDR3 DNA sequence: TGTGCCACCAGTGATGAAGGGAGTGGCACCTACAATGAGCAGTTCTTC. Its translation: CATSDEGSGTYNEQFF.

CDR3: CASSLAGTSSNNEQFF. CDR3 sequence (DNA): TGTGCCAGCAGTTTAGCCGGGACTAGCAGCAACAATGAGCAGTTCTTC. V is TRBV27 and J is TRBJ2-1; TRBD2 matches at 9 bases. The V gene end was trimmed by 2 bases and the J gene end by 5 bases; junction bases not matched to a gene: 7. Germline-derived CDR1 and CDR2 are MNHEY and SMNVEV (reference sequence). CDR3 length: 16 amino acids.

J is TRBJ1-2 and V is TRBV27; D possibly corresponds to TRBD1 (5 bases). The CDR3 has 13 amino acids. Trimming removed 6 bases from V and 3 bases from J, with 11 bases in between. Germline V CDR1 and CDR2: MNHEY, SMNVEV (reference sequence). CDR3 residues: CASSPGPDYGYTF. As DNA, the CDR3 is TGTGCCAGCAGCCCGGGACCGGACTATGGCTACACCTTC.

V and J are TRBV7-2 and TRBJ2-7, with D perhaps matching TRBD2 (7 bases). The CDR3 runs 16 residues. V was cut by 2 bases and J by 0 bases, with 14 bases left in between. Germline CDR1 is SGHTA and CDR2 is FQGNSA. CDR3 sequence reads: CASSLRGGPPSYEQYF. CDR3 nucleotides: TGTGCCAGCAGCTTAAGGGGGGGACCACCCTCCTACGAGCAGTACTTC.

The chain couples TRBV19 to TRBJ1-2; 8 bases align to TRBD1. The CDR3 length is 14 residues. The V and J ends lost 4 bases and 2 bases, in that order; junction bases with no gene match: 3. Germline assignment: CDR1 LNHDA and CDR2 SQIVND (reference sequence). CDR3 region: CASSTGQGNYGYTF. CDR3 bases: TGTGCCAGTAGTACCGGACAGGGAAACTATGGCTACACCTTC.

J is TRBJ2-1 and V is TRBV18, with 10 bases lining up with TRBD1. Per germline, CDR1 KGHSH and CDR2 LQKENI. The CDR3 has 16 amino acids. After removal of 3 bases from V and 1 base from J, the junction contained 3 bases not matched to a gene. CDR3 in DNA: TGTGCCAGCTCACCGGGACAGGGGTATTCCTACAATGAGCAGTTCTTC. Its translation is CASSPGQGYSYNEQFF. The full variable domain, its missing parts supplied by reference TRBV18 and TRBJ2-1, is NAGVMQNPRHLVRRRGQEARLRCSPMKGHSHVYWYRQLPEEGLKFMVYLQKENIIDESGMPKERFSAEFPKEGPSILRIQQVVRGDSAAYFCASSPGQGYSYNEQFFGPGTRLTVL.

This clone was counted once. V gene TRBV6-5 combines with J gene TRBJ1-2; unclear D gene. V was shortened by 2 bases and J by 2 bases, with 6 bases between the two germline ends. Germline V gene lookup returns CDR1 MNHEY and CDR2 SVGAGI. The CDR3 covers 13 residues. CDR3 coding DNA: TGTGCCAGCAGTTACGGTCAGAACTATGGCTACACCTTC. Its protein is CASSYGQNYGYTF.

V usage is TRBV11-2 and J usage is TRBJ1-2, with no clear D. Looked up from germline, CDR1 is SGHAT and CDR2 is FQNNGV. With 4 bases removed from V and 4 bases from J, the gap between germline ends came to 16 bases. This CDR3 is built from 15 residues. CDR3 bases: TGTGCCAGCAGCTACACGGGAACCGGCTCCTATGGCTACACCTTC. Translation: CASSYTGTGSYGYTF.

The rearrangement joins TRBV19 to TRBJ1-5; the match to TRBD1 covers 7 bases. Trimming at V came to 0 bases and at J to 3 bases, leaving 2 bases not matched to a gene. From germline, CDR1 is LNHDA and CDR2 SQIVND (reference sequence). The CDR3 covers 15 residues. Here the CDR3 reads CASSIDRGFNQPQHF. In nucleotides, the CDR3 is TGTGCCAGTAGTATAGACAGGGGGTTCAATCAGCCCCAGCATTTT.

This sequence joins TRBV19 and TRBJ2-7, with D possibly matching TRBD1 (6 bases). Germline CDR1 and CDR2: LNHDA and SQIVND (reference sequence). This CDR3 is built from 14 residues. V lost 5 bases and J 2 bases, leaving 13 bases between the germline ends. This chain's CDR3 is CASSPQGQAYEQYF. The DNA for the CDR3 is TGTGCCAGTAGTCCCCAGGGACAAGCCTACGAGCAGTACTTC.

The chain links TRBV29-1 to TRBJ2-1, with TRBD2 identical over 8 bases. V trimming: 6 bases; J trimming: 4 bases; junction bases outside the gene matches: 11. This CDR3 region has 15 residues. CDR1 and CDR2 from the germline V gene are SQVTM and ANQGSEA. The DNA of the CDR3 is TGCAGCGTCGCCGGACTAGCCGGGGGGTACAATGAGCAGTTCTTC. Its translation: CSVAGLAGGYNEQFF.

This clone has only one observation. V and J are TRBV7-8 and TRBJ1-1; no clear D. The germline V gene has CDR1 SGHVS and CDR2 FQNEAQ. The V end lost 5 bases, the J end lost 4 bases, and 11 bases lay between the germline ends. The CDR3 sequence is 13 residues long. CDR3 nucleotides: TGTGCCAGCAGCCGTATTCCGAGCACTGAAGCTTTCTTT. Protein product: CASSRIPSTEAFF.

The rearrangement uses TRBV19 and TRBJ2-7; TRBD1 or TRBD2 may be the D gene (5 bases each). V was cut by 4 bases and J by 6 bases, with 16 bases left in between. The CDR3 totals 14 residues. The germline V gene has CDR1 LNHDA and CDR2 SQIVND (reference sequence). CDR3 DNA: TGTGCCAGTAGTAGTCCGGGGCGCCCCTTCGAGCAGTACTTC. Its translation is CASSSPGRPFEQYF.

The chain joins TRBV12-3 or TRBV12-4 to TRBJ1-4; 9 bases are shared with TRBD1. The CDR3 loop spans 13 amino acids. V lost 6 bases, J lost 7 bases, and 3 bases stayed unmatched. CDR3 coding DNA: TGTGCCAGCAGACAGGGGGCGGGTGAAAAACTGTTTTTT. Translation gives CASRQGAGEKLFF.

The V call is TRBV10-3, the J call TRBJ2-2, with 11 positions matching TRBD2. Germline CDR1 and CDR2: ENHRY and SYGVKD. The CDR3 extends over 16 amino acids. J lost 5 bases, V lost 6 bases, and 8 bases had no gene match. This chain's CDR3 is CAISSTSGSGTGELFF. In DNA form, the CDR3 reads TGTGCCATCAGCTCCACTAGCGGGAGTGGTACCGGGGAGCTGTTTTTT.

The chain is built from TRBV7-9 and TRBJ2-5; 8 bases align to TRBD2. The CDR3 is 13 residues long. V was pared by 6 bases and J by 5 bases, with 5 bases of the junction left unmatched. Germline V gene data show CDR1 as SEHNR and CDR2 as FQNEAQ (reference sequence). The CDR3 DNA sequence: TGTGCCAGCAGACAGCGGGAGCATGAGACCCAGTACTTC. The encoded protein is CASRQREHETQYF.

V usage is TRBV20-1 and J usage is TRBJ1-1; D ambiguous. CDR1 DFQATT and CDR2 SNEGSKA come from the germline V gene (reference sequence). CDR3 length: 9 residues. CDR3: CRIQDEAFF. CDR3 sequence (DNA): TGCAGGATTCAGGACGAAGCTTTCTTT.

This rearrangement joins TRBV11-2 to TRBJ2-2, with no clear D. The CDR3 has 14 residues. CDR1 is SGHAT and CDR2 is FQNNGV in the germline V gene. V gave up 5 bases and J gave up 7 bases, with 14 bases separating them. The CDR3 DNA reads TGTGCCAGCAGCCTACTACGTTGGGGCGGGGAGCTGTTTTTT. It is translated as CASSLLRWGGELFF.

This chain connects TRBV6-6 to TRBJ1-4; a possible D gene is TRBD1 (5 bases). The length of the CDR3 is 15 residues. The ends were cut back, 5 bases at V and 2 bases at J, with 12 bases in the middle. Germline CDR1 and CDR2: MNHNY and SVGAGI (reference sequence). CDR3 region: CASSGGTATNEKLFF. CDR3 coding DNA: TGTGCCAGCAGTGGCGGGACGGCTACTAATGAAAAACTGTTTTTT.

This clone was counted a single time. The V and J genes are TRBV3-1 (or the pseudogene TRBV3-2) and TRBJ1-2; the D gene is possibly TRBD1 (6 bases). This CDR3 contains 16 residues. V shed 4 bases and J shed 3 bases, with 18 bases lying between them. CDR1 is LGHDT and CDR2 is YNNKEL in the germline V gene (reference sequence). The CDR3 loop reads CASSPTGAGAHYGYTF. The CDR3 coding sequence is TGTGCCAGCAGCCCGACGGGTGCAGGGGCCCACTATGGCTACACCTTC.

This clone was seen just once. This CDR3 is CASTRQGGTDTQYF. CDR3 DNA sequence: TGTGCCAGCACCCGACAGGGGGGCACAGATACGCAGTATTTT. J is TRBJ2-3 and V is TRBV25-1; TRBD1 matches 9 bases. The CDR3 is 14 residues long. Germline V gene data show CDR1 as MGHDK and CDR2 as SYGVNS. V was pared by 7 bases and J by 1 base, with 3 bases of the junction left unmatched.

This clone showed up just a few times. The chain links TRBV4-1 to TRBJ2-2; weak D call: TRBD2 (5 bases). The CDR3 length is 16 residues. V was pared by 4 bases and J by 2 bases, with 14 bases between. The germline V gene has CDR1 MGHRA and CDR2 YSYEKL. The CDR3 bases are TGCGCCAGCAGCCCCCGGGGAGCGGTTAACACCGGGGAGCTGTTTTTT. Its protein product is CASSPRGAVNTGELFF.

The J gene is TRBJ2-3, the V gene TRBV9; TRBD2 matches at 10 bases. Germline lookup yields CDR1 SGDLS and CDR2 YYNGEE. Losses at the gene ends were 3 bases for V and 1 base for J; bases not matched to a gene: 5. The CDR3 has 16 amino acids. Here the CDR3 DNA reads TGTGCCAGCAGCGCATTAGCGGGAGGAGGCACAGATACGCAGTATTTT. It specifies CASSALAGGGTDTQYF.

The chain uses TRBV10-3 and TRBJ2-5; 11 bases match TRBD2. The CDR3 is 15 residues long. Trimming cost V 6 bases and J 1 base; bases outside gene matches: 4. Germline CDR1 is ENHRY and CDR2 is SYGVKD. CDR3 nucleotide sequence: TGTGCCATCAGGCGCGGGACTAGCGGCCAAGAGACCCAGTACTTC. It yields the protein CAIRRGTSGQETQYF.

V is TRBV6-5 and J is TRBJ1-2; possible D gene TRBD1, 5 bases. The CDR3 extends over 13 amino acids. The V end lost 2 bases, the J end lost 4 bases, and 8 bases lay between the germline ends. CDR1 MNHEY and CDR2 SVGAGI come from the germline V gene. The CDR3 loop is CASSYEGLYGYTF. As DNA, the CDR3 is TGTGCCAGCAGTTACGAGGGGCTCTATGGCTACACCTTC.

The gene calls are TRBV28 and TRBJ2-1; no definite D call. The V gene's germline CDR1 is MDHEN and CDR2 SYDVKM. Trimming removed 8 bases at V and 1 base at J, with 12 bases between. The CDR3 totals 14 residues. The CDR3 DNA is TGTGCCAGCTGTCGGGCCAGGTCCTACAATGAGCAGTTCTTC. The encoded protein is CASCRARSYNEQFF. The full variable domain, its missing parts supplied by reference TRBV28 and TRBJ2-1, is DVKVTQSSRYLVKRTGEKVFLECVQDMDHENMFWYRQDPGLGLRLIYFSYDVKMKEKGDIPEGYSVSREKKERFSLILESASTNQTSMYLCASCRARSYNEQFFGPGTRLTVL.